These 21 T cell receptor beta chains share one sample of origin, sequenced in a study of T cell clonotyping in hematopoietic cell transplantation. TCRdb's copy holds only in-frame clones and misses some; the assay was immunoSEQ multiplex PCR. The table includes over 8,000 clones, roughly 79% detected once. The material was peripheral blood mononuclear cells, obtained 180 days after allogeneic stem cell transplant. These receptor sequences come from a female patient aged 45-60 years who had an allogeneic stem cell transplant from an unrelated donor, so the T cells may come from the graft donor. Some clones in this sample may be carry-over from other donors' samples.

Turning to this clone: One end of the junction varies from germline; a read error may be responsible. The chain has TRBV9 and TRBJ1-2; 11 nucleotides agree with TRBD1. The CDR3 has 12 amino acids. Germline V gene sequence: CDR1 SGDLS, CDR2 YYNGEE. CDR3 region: CASSTRTGGFFF. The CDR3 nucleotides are TGTGCCAGCAGCACCCGGACAGGGGGCTTCTTCTTC. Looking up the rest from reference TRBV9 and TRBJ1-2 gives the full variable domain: DSGVTQTPKHLITATGQRVTLRCSPRSGDLSVYWYQQSLDQGLQFLIQYYNGEERAKGNILERFSAQQFPDLHSELNLSSLELGDSALYFCASSTRTGGFFFGSGTRLTVV.

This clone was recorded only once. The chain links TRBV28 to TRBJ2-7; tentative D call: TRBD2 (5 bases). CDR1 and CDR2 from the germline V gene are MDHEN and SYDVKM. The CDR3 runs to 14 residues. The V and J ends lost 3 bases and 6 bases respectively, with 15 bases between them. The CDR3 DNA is TGTGCCAGCAGTTTCCGGGGTCAGGTGGGCGAGCAGTACTTC. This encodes CASSFRGQVGEQYF.

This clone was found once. The CDR3 DNA sequence: TGCAGCGTTACACAGGGAGGGGATGGCTACACCTTC. Translation gives CSVTQGGDGYTF. This chain links TRBV29-1 with TRBJ1-2; maybe TRBD1 (6 bases). The CDR3 totals 12 residues. Germline CDR1 and CDR2: SQVTM and ANQGSEA. V lost 5 bases, J lost 6 bases, and 13 bases lay in between.

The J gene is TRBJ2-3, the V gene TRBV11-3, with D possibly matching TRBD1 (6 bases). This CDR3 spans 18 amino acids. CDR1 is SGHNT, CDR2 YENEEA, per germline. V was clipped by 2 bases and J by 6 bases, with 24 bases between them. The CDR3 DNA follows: TGTGCCAGCAGCTTAACAGTCCGGGGCAGGGGAGTAAGTGATACGCAGTATTTT. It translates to CASSLTVRGRGVSDTQYF. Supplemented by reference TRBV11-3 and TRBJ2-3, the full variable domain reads EAGVVQSPRYKIIEKKQPVAFWCNPISGHNTLYWYLQNLGQGPELLIRYENEEAVDDSQLPKDRFSAERLKGVDSTLKIQPAELGDSAVYLCASSLTVRGRGVSDTQYFGPGTRLTVL.

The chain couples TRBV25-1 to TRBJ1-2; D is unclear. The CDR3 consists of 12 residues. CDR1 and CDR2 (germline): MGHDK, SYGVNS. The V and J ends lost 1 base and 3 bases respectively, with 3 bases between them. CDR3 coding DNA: TGTGCCAGCAGTGAATTAGACTATGGCTACACCTTC. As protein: CASSELDYGYTF.

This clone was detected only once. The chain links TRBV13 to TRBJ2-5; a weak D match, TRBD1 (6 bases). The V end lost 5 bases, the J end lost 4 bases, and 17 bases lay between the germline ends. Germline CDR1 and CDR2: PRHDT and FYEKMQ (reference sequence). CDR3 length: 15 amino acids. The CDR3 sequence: CASSPRGRRGETQYF. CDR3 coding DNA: TGTGCCAGCAGCCCCCGGGGACGCAGGGGAGAGACCCAGTACTTC. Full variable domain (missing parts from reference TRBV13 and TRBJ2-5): AAGVIQSPRHLIKEKRETATLKCYPIPRHDTVYWYQQGPGQDPQFLISFYEKMQSDKGSIPDRFSAQQFSDYHSELNMSSLELGDSALYFCASSPRGRRGETQYFGPGTRLLVL.

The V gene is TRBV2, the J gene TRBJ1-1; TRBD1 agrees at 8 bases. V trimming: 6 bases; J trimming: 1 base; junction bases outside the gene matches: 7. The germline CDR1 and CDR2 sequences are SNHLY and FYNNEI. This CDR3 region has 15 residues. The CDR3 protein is CASRGDGQGNTEAFF. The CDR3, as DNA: TGTGCCAGCAGGGGTGATGGACAGGGGAACACTGAAGCTTTCTTT.

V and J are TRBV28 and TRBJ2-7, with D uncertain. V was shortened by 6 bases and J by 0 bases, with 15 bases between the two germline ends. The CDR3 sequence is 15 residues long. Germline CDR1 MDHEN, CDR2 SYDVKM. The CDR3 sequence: CASRPELGSSYEQYF. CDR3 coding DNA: TGTGCCAGCAGGCCCGAATTGGGTAGCTCCTACGAGCAGTACTTC.

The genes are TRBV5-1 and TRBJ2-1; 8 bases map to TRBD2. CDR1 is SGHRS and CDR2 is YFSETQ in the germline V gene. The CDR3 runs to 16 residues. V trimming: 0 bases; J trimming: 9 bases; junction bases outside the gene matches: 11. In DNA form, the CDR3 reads TGCGCCAGCAGCTTGGCGGGAGGGTCATCGGGGGTTGAGCAGTTCTTC. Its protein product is CASSLAGGSSGVEQFF.

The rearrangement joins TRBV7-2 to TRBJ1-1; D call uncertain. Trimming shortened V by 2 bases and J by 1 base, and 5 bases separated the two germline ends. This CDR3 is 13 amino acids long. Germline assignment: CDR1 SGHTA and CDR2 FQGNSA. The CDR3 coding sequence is TGTGCCAGCAGCTTAAGCCGGAACACTGAAGCTTTCTTT. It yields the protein CASSLSRNTEAFF.

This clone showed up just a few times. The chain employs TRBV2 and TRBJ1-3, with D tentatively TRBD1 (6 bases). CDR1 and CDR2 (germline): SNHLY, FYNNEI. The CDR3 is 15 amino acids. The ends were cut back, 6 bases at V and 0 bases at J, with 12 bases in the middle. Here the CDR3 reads CASSQDSYSGNTIYF. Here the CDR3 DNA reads TGTGCCAGCAGCCAGGACAGTTACTCTGGAAACACCATATATTTT. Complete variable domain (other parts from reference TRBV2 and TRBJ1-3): EPEVTQTPSHQVTQMGQEVILRCVPISNHLYFYWYRQILGQKVEFLVSFYNNEISEKSEIFDDQFSVERPDGSNFTLKIRSTKLEDSAMYFCASSQDSYSGNTIYFGEGSWLTVV.

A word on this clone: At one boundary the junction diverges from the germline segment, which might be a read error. The DNA of the CDR3 is TGCGCCAGCAGCTTGGATGGCAACTTCAATCAGCCCCAACATTTT. Amino acid sequence: CASSLDGNFNQPQHF. The chain uses TRBV5-1 and TRBJ1-5, with no clear D. Germline V lookup: CDR1 SGHRS, CDR2 YFSETQ. The CDR3 contains 15 residues.

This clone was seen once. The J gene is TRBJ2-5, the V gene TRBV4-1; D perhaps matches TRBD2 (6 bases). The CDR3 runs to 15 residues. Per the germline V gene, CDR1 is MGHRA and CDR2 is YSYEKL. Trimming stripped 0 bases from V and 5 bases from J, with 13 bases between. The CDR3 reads CASSQDPGSRETQYF. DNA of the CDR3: TGCGCCAGCAGCCAAGACCCCGGGAGCAGGGAGACCCAGTACTTC.

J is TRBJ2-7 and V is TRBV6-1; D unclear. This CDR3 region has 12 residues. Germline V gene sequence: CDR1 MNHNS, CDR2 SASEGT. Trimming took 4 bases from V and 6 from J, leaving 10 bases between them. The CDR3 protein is CASSGLLREQYF. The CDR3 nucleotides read TGTGCCAGCAGTGGCCTCCTCCGCGAGCAGTACTTC.

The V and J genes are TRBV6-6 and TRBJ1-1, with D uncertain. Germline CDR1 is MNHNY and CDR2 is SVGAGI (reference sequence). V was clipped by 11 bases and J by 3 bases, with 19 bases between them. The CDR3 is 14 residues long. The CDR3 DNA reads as TGTGCCGTCGGAGGTCCAAGGGTAGACACTGAAGCTTTCTTT. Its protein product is CAVGGPRVDTEAFF.

CDR3 residues: CAWTLPGQGAFGYTF. As DNA, the CDR3 is TGTGCCTGGACCTTACCCGGACAGGGGGCGTTTGGCTACACCTTC. The chain combines TRBV30 with TRBJ1-2; 11 nucleotides agree with TRBD1. Germline trimming cut 4 bases from V and 7 bases from J; bases unmatched to any gene: 11. The CDR3 consists of 15 residues. From germline, CDR1 is GTSNPN and CDR2 SVGIG (reference sequence).

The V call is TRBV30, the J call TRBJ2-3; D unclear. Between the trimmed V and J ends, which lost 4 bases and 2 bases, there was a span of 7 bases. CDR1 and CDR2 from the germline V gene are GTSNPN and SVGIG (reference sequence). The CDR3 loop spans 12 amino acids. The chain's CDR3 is CAWTDTTDTQYF. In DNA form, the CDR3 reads TGTGCCTGGACCGATACCACAGATACGCAGTATTTT.

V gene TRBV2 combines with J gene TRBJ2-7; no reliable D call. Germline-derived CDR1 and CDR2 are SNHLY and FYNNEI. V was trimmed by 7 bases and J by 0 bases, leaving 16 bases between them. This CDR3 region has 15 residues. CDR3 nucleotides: TGTGCCAGCATCGATGTGAGGTTCTCCTCCTACGAGCAGTACTTC. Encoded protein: CASIDVRFSSYEQYF.

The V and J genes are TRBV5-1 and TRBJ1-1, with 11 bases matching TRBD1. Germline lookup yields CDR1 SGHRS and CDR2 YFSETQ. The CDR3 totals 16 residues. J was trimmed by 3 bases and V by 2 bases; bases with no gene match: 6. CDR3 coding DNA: TGCGCCAGCAGCTTTAAGGACAGGGGGCTAGACACTGAAGCTTTCTTT. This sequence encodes CASSFKDRGLDTEAFF.

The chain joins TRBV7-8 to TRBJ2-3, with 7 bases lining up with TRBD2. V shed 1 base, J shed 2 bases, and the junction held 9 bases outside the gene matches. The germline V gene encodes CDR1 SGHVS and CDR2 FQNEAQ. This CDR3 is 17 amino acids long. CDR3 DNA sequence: TGTGCCAGCAGCTTAGTAAGGCTAGCGGCTCCCACAGATACGCAGTATTTT. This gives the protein CASSLVRLAAPTDTQYF.

This CDR3 reads CASSQGFGPNTEAFF. CDR3 sequence (DNA): TGCGCCAGCAGCCAAGGTTTTGGACCGAACACTGAAGCTTTCTTT. The chain combines TRBV4-1 with TRBJ1-1, with D unclear. The germline gives CDR1 MGHRA, CDR2 YSYEKL. CDR3 length: 15 residues. The ends were cut back, 1 base at V and 1 base at J, with 10 bases in the middle.